A single sample gave rise to the 16 T cell receptor beta chains below, sequenced in a study of blood T cell repertoires in COVID-19. The table came from immunoSEQ multiplex PCR; TCRdb's copy has only in-frame clones and leaves some out. The sample lists approximately 300,000 clones, around 90% occurring once. Material: PBMCs or T cells enriched from blood (not recorded which). The source is a woman aged 25 to 39 who had recovered from COVID-19.

The V gene is TRBV6-5, the J gene TRBJ2-5, with D possibly being TRBD1 (6 bases). Germline V lookup: CDR1 MNHEY, CDR2 SVGAGI. V lost 8 bases and J lost 0, with 13 bases in between. The CDR3 contains 14 residues. Written as DNA, the CDR3 is TGTGCCAGCTCAATACAGGGTCACCAAGAGACCCAGTACTTC. Its translation: CASSIQGHQETQYF.

This chain links TRBV30 with TRBJ1-6; D unclear. This CDR3 is built from 16 residues. Germline V gene data show CDR1 as GTSNPN and CDR2 as SVGIG (reference sequence). V was clipped by 5 bases and J by 0 bases, with 14 bases between them. In DNA form, the CDR3 reads TGTGCCTGGGGTTTTCGGCAGCGCTCCTATAATTCACCCCTCCACTTT. As protein: CAWGFRQRSYNSPLHF.

This rearrangement joins TRBV11-2 to TRBJ1-1; D is possibly TRBD1 (5 bases). The V end was cut by 6 bases, the J end by 4 bases, with 12 bases between. CDR1 is SGHAT and CDR2 is FQNNGV in the germline V gene. There are 13 residues in the CDR3. CDR3 sequence reads: CASSKQVVTEAFF. For the CDR3, the DNA is TGTGCCAGCAGTAAACAGGTTGTCACTGAAGCTTTCTTT.

The chain links TRBV7-2 to TRBJ1-5; a possible D gene is TRBD1 (5 bases). The V gene lost 2 bases and the J gene lost 7 bases, with 15 bases spanning the gap. The germline CDR1 and CDR2 sequences are SGHTA and FQGNSA. CDR3 length equals 15 residues. For the CDR3, the DNA is TGTGCCAGCAGCTTACTCGGGCGGGGCGGCCAGCCCCAGCATTTT. The encoded protein is CASSLLGRGGQPQHF.

This chain uses TRBV13 with TRBJ1-2; 7 nucleotides match TRBD1. The CDR3 extends over 15 amino acids. The V segment lost 5 bases and the J segment 5 bases; nucleotides outside the gene matches: 11. Germline V lookup: CDR1 PRHDT, CDR2 FYEKMQ (reference sequence). The CDR3 DNA follows: TGTGCCAGCAGCCGCCGAGCAGGGACAGATTATGGCTACACCTTC. This sequence encodes CASSRRAGTDYGYTF.

The gene calls are TRBV2 and TRBJ1-5; perhaps TRBD1 as D (6 bases). CDR1 and CDR2 from the germline V gene are SNHLY and FYNNEI. Trimming stripped 8 bases from V and 7 bases from J, with 12 bases between. The CDR3 is made up of 12 amino acids. The CDR3 DNA sequence: TGTGCCAGCGGGGGCTTGGGACAGCCCCAGCATTTT. Its protein product is CASGGLGQPQHF.

The chain recombines TRBV5-6 with TRBJ1-5; D is ambiguous. This CDR3 has 13 amino acids. CDR1 is SGHDT and CDR2 is YYEEEE in the germline V gene. V lost 0 bases to trimming and J lost 7 bases, with 8 bases between them. Here the CDR3 reads CASSLAVGQPQHF. CDR3 in DNA: TGTGCCAGCAGCTTGGCGGTGGGCCAGCCCCAGCATTTT.

This chain joins TRBV19 and TRBJ2-2; 7 positions match TRBD1. V shed 5 bases, J shed 4 bases, and the junction held 4 bases outside the gene matches. Germline V CDR1 and CDR2: LNHDA, SQIVND (reference sequence). The CDR3 runs 14 residues. This chain's CDR3 is CASSVTGSTGELFF. Here the CDR3 DNA reads TGTGCCAGTAGTGTGACAGGGTCCACCGGGGAGCTGTTTTTT.

The chain joins TRBV3-1 (or the pseudogene TRBV3-2) to TRBJ2-1; 8 nucleotides align to TRBD1. CDR1 LGHDT and CDR2 YNNKEL come from the germline V gene (reference sequence). V shed 4 bases, J shed 15 bases, and the junction held 17 bases outside the gene matches. The CDR3 has 15 amino acids. CDR3 region: CASSLSRPGTGPGFF. The CDR3 bases are TGTGCCAGCAGCCTGAGCCGGCCCGGGACAGGCCCGGGGTTCTTC.

The V and J genes are TRBV6-5 and TRBJ1-1; the D is unclear. Germline V gene lookup returns CDR1 MNHEY and CDR2 SVGAGI. The V end lost 0 bases, the J end lost 4 bases, and 9 bases lay between the germline ends. The CDR3 runs to 14 residues. CDR3: CASSYSLPPTEAFF. In DNA form, the CDR3 reads TGTGCCAGCAGTTACTCACTCCCCCCCACTGAAGCTTTCTTT.

The chain links TRBV5-1 to TRBJ1-2; D ambiguous. This CDR3 spans 16 amino acids. The V gene lost 1 base and the J gene lost 0 bases, with 13 bases spanning the gap. Germline V gene sequence: CDR1 SGHRS, CDR2 YFSETQ. The CDR3 here is CASSLYVAPTNYGYTF. The CDR3 region has the DNA TGCGCCAGCAGCTTGTATGTGGCACCAACTAACTATGGCTACACCTTC.

The chain has TRBV5-4 and TRBJ1-1; TRBD1 aligns across 9 bases. V lost 3 bases and J lost 1; bases outside the gene matches: 4. Per germline, CDR1 SGHNT and CDR2 YYREEE (reference sequence). This CDR3 is 15 amino acids long. CDR3 protein: CASSYGTGRNTEAFF. Written as DNA, the CDR3 is TGTGCCAGCAGCTACGGGACAGGGCGGAACACTGAAGCTTTCTTT.

The rearrangement joins TRBV10-3 to TRBJ1-2; 9 bases map to TRBD1. Trimming removed 6 bases from V and 8 bases from J; junction bases left unmatched: 13. The CDR3 covers 15 residues. CDR1 ENHRY and CDR2 SYGVKD come from the germline V gene. CDR3 sequence reads: CAISGTGTTGGGYTF. In DNA, the CDR3 is TGTGCCATCAGCGGGACAGGGACGACAGGCGGCGGCTACACCTTC.

The chain recombines TRBV19 with TRBJ2-2, with unresolved D. Germline CDR1 is LNHDA and CDR2 is SQIVND (reference sequence). The CDR3 totals 13 residues. The V and J ends lost 5 bases and 6 bases respectively, with 10 bases between them. The chain's CDR3 is CASSRFESGELFF. CDR3 coding DNA: TGTGCCAGTAGTCGGTTCGAGTCCGGGGAGCTGTTTTTT.

The CDR3 DNA sequence: TGTGCCAGCAGCGTAGCTGGGAGCGCCACTGAAGCTTTCTTT. Protein: CASSVAGSATEAFF. This rearrangement joins TRBV9 to TRBJ1-1; no clear D gene. Germline loops: CDR1 SGDLS, CDR2 YYNGEE. The CDR3 is 14 residues long. V was cut by 0 bases and J by 4 bases, with 10 bases left in between.

The rearrangement joins TRBV9 to TRBJ2-5, with a tentative D call TRBD1 (6 bases). The CDR3 spans 13 residues. V dropped 0 bases and J dropped 9 bases, with 12 bases sitting between them. Germline V gives CDR1 SGDLS, CDR2 YYNGEE. The CDR3 reads CASSVAGAEAQYF. As DNA, the CDR3 is TGTGCCAGCAGCGTAGCAGGGGCCGAGGCCCAGTACTTC.